Listed here are 14 T cell receptor beta chains from one sample, sequenced in a study of blood T cell repertoires in COVID-19. Some clones are missing from TCRdb's copy, which holds only in-frame ones; the method was immunoSEQ multiplex PCR. This sample yields 250,000 or so clones, of which approximately 80% are seen a single time; 3% to 4% belongs to the top ten. Sequences were obtained from peripheral blood. The receptor source for this set is a young woman with acute or convalescent COVID-19.

The V gene is TRBV5-1, the J gene TRBJ2-2; the match to TRBD1 covers 7 bases. Germline loops: CDR1 SGHRS, CDR2 YFSETQ. The CDR3 contains 15 residues. J lost 1 base, V lost 4 bases, and 4 bases had no gene match. The CDR3 DNA reads as TGCGCCAGCAGCGTCGACAGGGTGAACACCGGGGAGCTGTTTTTT. Protein: CASSVDRVNTGELFF.

V gene TRBV5-1 combines with J gene TRBJ1-5; a possible D gene is TRBD1 (5 bases). V lost 4 bases, J lost 4 bases, and 12 bases lay in between. The germline CDR1 and CDR2 sequences are SGHRS and YFSETQ. This CDR3 spans 14 amino acids. DNA for the CDR3: TGCGCCAGCAGCCCGGAGGGGCAGAATCAGCCCCAGCATTTT. This sequence encodes CASSPEGQNQPQHF.

This clone was seen many times. The chain has TRBV5-1 and TRBJ2-7, with 11 bases identical to TRBD2. Looked up from germline, CDR1 is SGHRS and CDR2 is YFSETQ. Trimming removed 0 bases from V and 5 bases from J; junction bases left unmatched: 1. This CDR3 contains 14 residues. In nucleotides, the CDR3 is TGCGCCAGCAGCTTGGCACTAGCGGGAGACGAGCAGTACTTC. This codes for CASSLALAGDEQYF.

The CDR3 reads CASSPTRTGRNSPLHF. The CDR3 region has the DNA TGTGCCAGCAGCCCAACCCGGACAGGCCGGAATTCACCCCTCCACTTT. This chain links TRBV11-2 with TRBJ1-6; 7 nucleotides line up with TRBD1. The V gene's germline CDR1 is SGHAT and CDR2 FQNNGV. Germline trimming cut 5 bases from V and 7 bases from J; bases unmatched to any gene: 11. The CDR3 runs 16 residues.

The chain has TRBV27 and TRBJ1-2, with D possibly being TRBD1 (5 bases). V was pared by 6 bases and J by 3 bases, with 11 bases between. This CDR3 has 13 amino acids. Germline V gives CDR1 MNHEY, CDR2 SMNVEV (reference sequence). The CDR3 reads CASSLRGDYGYTF. In DNA, the CDR3 is TGTGCCAGCAGCCTGCGGGGGGACTATGGCTACACCTTC.

V gene TRBV12-3 or TRBV12-4 combines with J gene TRBJ1-2; D not certain. V was clipped by 6 bases and J by 1 base, with 9 bases between them. This CDR3 region has 13 residues. CDR3 sequence reads: CASSLTNNYGYTF. CDR3 in DNA: TGTGCCAGCAGCCTTACAAATAACTATGGCTACACCTTC.

This rearrangement joins TRBV2 to TRBJ1-4, with 9 bases that match TRBD1. CDR1 SNHLY and CDR2 FYNNEI come from the germline V gene. This CDR3 is 13 amino acids long. V lost 5 bases and J lost 8; bases outside the gene matches: 3. The CDR3 DNA reads as TGTGCCAGCAGTTCCGGGACAGGGGAAAAACTGTTTTTT. This translates into CASSSGTGEKLFF.

The chain joins TRBV6-6 to TRBJ2-7; perhaps TRBD2 as D (6 bases). The germline V gene has CDR1 MNHNY and CDR2 SVGAGI (reference sequence). Deletions cut 5 bases from V and 0 bases from J, with 17 bases between. This CDR3 contains 16 residues. The CDR3 sequence is CASSPNSGRSSYEQYF. The CDR3 bases are TGTGCCAGCAGTCCAAACAGCGGGCGGTCCTCCTACGAGCAGTACTTC.

This chain links TRBV18 with TRBJ1-1, with D maybe TRBD1 (6 bases). This CDR3 is built from 15 residues. CDR1 is KGHSH, CDR2 LQKENI, per germline. V was trimmed by 1 base and J by 1 base, leaving 10 bases between them. This chain's CDR3 is CASSPQGHQNTEAFF. The CDR3 nucleotides read TGTGCCAGCTCACCACAGGGACACCAGAACACTGAAGCTTTCTTT.

The chain combines TRBV9 with TRBJ1-1, with D possibly being TRBD1 (5 bases). CDR3 length: 17 amino acids. Trimming removed 0 bases from V and 1 base from J, with 16 bases in between. Germline CDR1 reads SGDLS; CDR2 reads YYNGEE. Written as DNA, the CDR3 is TGTGCCAGCAGCGTAGGGGCAGGGTTGCCTACGAACACTGAAGCTTTCTTT. This gives the protein CASSVGAGLPTNTEAFF. Supplemented by reference TRBV9 and TRBJ1-1, the full variable domain reads DSGVTQTPKHLITATGQRVTLRCSPRSGDLSVYWYQQSLDQGLQFLIQYYNGEERAKGNILERFSAQQFPDLHSELNLSSLELGDSALYFCASSVGAGLPTNTEAFFGQGTRLTVV.

The genes are TRBV6-1 and TRBJ1-2; a possible D gene is TRBD1 (5 bases). In germline, CDR1 is MNHNS, CDR2 SASEGT. The germline V and J ends were trimmed by 3 bases and 7 bases, with 21 bases remaining between them. There are 16 residues in the CDR3. This CDR3 reads CASSDRLWGGNRGYTF. For the CDR3, the DNA is TGTGCCAGCAGTGACCGTCTCTGGGGCGGTAATCGTGGCTACACCTTC.

The chain links TRBV28 to TRBJ1-3, with a possible D match to TRBD1 (5 bases). Trimming removed 6 bases at V and 0 bases at J, with 15 bases between. Germline-derived CDR1 and CDR2 are MDHEN and SYDVKM. The CDR3 totals 16 residues. The CDR3 protein is CASRVPGEDSGNTIYF. The CDR3 DNA reads TGTGCCAGCAGGGTCCCGGGGGAAGACTCTGGAAACACCATATATTTT.

In this sample, this clone turned up a few times. The chain carries TRBV10-3 and TRBJ2-7, with TRBD2 identical over 8 bases. Germline V gene sequence: CDR1 ENHRY, CDR2 SYGVKD. After removal of 6 bases from V and 6 bases from J, the junction contained 13 bases not matched to a gene. This CDR3 comprises 15 residues. The CDR3 loop is CAISGRGAGGGEQYF. The CDR3, as DNA: TGTGCCATCAGCGGACGGGGGGCGGGAGGTGGCGAGCAGTACTTC.

This clone is a singleton in its sample. This chain uses TRBV7-6 with TRBJ1-3, with no clear D. Trimming cost V 5 bases and J 4 bases, with 6 bases left between them. Germline lookup yields CDR1 SGHVS and CDR2 FNYEAQ. This CDR3 comprises 12 residues. This chain's CDR3 is CASSLPGNTIYF. DNA for the CDR3: TGTGCCAGCAGCCTCCCCGGAAACACCATATATTTT.